This paragraph covers one T cell receptor beta chain sequence. This clone turned up a few times. The clone's antigen remains unknown. Base qualities are missing; no much larger clone stands one base away. TCRbeta CDR3 regions were amplified from genomic DNA by means of the immunoSEQ Assay, a bias-controlled multiplex PCR. The published analysis was carried out like this. The number of nucleated cells in each sample was estimated from the amplification of reference gene primers within the assay. To quantify the absolute abundance of each unique TCRbeta CDR3 rearrangement, sequence reads were collapsed and filtered. Productive Simpson clonality was computed per sample as the square root of Simpson's diversity index over productive rearrangements. TCRdb took this table from immuneACCESS and kept in-frame rearrangements with V and J called. Such tables lack part of the clones; where checked against another copy, unresolved V genes explain under half of the gap, and the rest is unexplained. V, J and clone size reflect that table, while D and trimming were determined from the DNA. Counted in this sample were about 200,000 clones; approximately 83% of them appeared once. The ten largest clones take up 6% to 8% of the sample.

This entry is derived from a study of blood T cell repertoires in COVID-19 (TCRdb year 2020). About the investigation overall: Samples from collaborators originated in the United States, Italy and Spain and spanned both the acute and convalescent phases of COVID-19. Where available, HLA class I and class II types were taken from metadata supplied by the sample provider and were not determined by assay-based typing. The prospective study material was composed of cDNA or gDNA derived from T cells, B-cell-depleted T cells, or PBMCs. Deeply sampled blood TCRbeta repertoires from subjects exposed to, actively infected with, or recovered from COVID-19 were included in the dataset. The samples were drawn from two sources: the first 160 participants of the ongoing ImmuneRACE study, and 1,200 or so subjects contributed by 6 global collaborators. The repertoires were released in a freely available public database meant as a resource for research on the immune response to SARS-CoV-2. A de-identified subject ID, COVID-19 status, age in years and sex were almost always included in the sample metadata.

V and J are truncated by 5 bases and 5 bases respectively, leaving an intervening sequence of 19 bases. According to the germline V gene (reference sequence), CDR1 reads SEHNR and CDR2 reads FQNEAQ. The CDR3 runs 16 residues from the cysteine to the phenylalanine. Kept here is only the CDR3 DNA, which spans 48 bases and is read in frame from base 1. Enrolling through a virtual design, the prospective study's participants ranged in age from roughly 18 to 100 years and lived across some 22 United States geographic areas. To assign participants to cohorts, the prospective study relied on clinical history that participants themselves reported in a screening survey and a study questionnaire. Recovered participants in ImmuneRACE Cohort 3 were defined as having two consecutive negative NP/OP PCR tests, clearance from a healthcare professional, or resolution of symptoms. Each participant in the prospective study had whole blood, serum and a nasopharyngeal or oropharyngeal swab collected by mobile phlebotomists. Participants in the prospective study had the option to provide additional blood draws and questionnaires over a roughly two-month period. Blood samples from the prospective study were shipped frozen or at room temperature prior to DNA extraction.

The paper as a whole reports these results and caveats: How much clinical and demographic metadata was included differed by source and by participant, and the metadata was provided uncurated.

The sequence derives from a man in his forties or fifties who had recovered from COVID-19. The chain is encoded by TRBV7-9 joined to TRBJ2-1, with a tentative D gene TRBD2 over 6 matching bases. The material sequenced was PBMCs or T cells enriched from blood (not recorded which). The CDR3 loop reads CASSRHVERVNNEQFF. Read as DNA, the sequence is TGTGCCAGCAGCCGCCACGTGGAGCGGGTTAACAATGAGCAGTTCTTC. With the rest looked up from the reference TRBV7-9 and TRBJ2-1 genes rather than sequenced, the full variable domain is DTGVSQNPRHKITKRGQNVTFRCDPISEHNRLYWYRQTLGQGPEFLTYFQNEAQLEKSRLLSDRFSAERPKGSFSTLEIQRTEQGDSAMYLCASSRHVERVNNEQFFGPGTRLTVL.